The 20 T cell receptor beta chains below come from one sample, sequenced in a study of cytomegalovirus exposure and HLA in healthy donors. Primers: 60 Vbeta forward and 13 Jbeta reverse. The assay was immunoSEQ multiplex PCR, and TCRdb's table has in-frame clones only and misses some. The sample lists about 170,000 clones, roughly 79% occurring once. Sequenced input: PBMCs. Every receptor here comes from a woman aged 45-59 years in good health and CMV-seropositive.

The gene calls are TRBV28 and TRBJ1-2; D remains unclear. V dropped 9 bases and J dropped 3 bases, with 14 bases sitting between them. Germline CDR1 is MDHEN and CDR2 is SYDVKM. The CDR3 has 13 amino acids. CDR3 amino acids: CASRPGGHYGYTF. The CDR3 DNA follows: TGTGCCAGTCGACCGGGAGGGCACTATGGCTACACCTTC.

V usage is TRBV11-1 and J usage is TRBJ1-2; D remains unclear. V was cut by 3 bases and J by 1 base, with 6 bases left in between. The CDR3 loop spans 13 amino acids. CDR1 and CDR2 (germline): SGHAT, FQDESV (reference sequence). CDR3 DNA: TGTGCCAGCAGCTTTGACAATAACTATGGCTACACCTTC. Amino acid sequence: CASSFDNNYGYTF. The complete variable domain, with remaining parts taken from reference TRBV11-1 and TRBJ1-2, reads EAEVAQSPRYKITEKSQAVAFWCDPISGHATLYWYRQILGQGPELLVQFQDESVVDDSQLPKDRFSAERLKGVDSTLKIQPAELGDSAMYLCASSFDNNYGYTFGSGTRLTVV.

A single count supports this clone. This chain links TRBV7-6 with TRBJ1-5, with TRBD1 matching over 12 bases. V lost 4 bases, J lost 5 bases, and 9 bases stayed unmatched. The CDR3 runs to 17 residues. Looked up from germline, CDR1 is SGHVS and CDR2 is FNYEAQ. CDR3 in DNA: TGTGCCAGCAGCTCAGACCCCGGGACAGGGGGCGATCAGCCCCAGCATTTT. This translates into CASSSDPGTGGDQPQHF.

The chain links TRBV5-4 to TRBJ1-2, with D perhaps TRBD1 (6 bases). The CDR3 has 15 amino acids. The V end was cut by 4 bases, the J end by 8 bases, with 21 bases between. Germline V lookup: CDR1 SGHNT, CDR2 YYREEE (reference sequence). The CDR3 nucleotides are TGTGCCAGCAGCCACGGGGCCAGGGGATGGGAGGGCTACACCTTC. Encoded protein: CASSHGARGWEGYTF.

The chain couples TRBV9 to TRBJ1-2; 7 bases are a match to TRBD1. The CDR3 has 13 residues. With 3 bases clipped from V and 3 bases from J, the junction kept 2 bases outside the gene matches. Germline V gene data show CDR1 as SGDLS and CDR2 as YYNGEE. This chain's CDR3 is CASSEGADYGYTF. The CDR3 coding sequence is TGTGCCAGCAGCGAGGGGGCTGACTATGGCTACACCTTC. The whole variable domain, remainder taken from reference TRBV9 and TRBJ1-2, is DSGVTQTPKHLITATGQRVTLRCSPRSGDLSVYWYQQSLDQGLQFLIQYYNGEERAKGNILERFSAQQFPDLHSELNLSSLELGDSALYFCASSEGADYGYTFGSGTRLTVV.

This chain uses TRBV11-2 with TRBJ2-7; TRBD1 agrees at 7 bases. This CDR3 comprises 15 residues. J was trimmed by 1 base and V by 1 base; bases with no gene match: 4. Germline CDR1 and CDR2: SGHAT and FQNNGV. CDR3 in amino acids: CASSLGSGGSYEQYF. In nucleotides, the CDR3 is TGTGCCAGCAGCTTAGGGTCAGGGGGATCCTACGAGCAGTACTTC.

The rearrangement links TRBV10-2 to TRBJ1-4; 7 positions agree with TRBD1. The germline V gene has CDR1 WSHSY and CDR2 SAAADI. The CDR3 length is 15 residues. J gave up 7 bases and V 4 bases, and 9 bases lay outside the gene matches. The CDR3 coding sequence is TGCGCCAGCAGTGGGGACAGCAACGAGGCTGAAAAACTGTTTTTT. Translated, it gives CASSGDSNEAEKLFF.

This clone was seen only once. The J gene is TRBJ1-1, the V gene TRBV25-1; 7 bases are shared with TRBD1. Germline assignment: CDR1 MGHDK and CDR2 SYGVNS. J was trimmed by 5 bases and V by 3 bases; bases with no gene match: 9. The CDR3 runs to 15 residues. CDR3 coding DNA: TGTGCCAGCAGTGATATTCGGCAGGGGGATACTGAAGCTTTCTTT. It codes for CASSDIRQGDTEAFF.

The genes are TRBV6-1 and TRBJ1-2; D gene unclear. The CDR3 contains 11 residues. The germline gives CDR1 MNHNS, CDR2 SASEGT. The ends were cut back, 4 bases at V and 8 bases at J, with 8 bases in the middle. This CDR3 reads CASSGEVGYTF. The CDR3, as DNA: TGTGCCAGCAGTGGCGAAGTCGGCTACACCTTC.

Only one count was recorded for this clone. J is TRBJ1-2 and V is TRBV6-5; 7 nucleotides agree with TRBD1. After removal of 0 bases from V and 5 bases from J, the junction contained 9 bases not matched to a gene. CDR3 length: 16 residues. The germline CDR1 and CDR2 sequences are MNHEY and SVGAGI. The CDR3 sequence is CASSYSMAGGDYGYTF. The DNA for the CDR3 is TGTGCCAGCAGTTACTCGATGGCAGGGGGAGATTATGGCTACACCTTC.

The count of this clone is one. The CDR3 nucleotides are TGTGCCAGCAGCTTGGCGACAGTTAATGAAGCTTTCTTT. It is translated as CASSLATVNEAFF. The gene calls are TRBV5-5 and TRBJ1-1, with D maybe TRBD1 (5 bases). Trimming shortened V by 0 bases and J by 7 bases, and 10 bases separated the two germline ends. The CDR3 is made up of 13 amino acids. Germline values: CDR1 SGHKS, CDR2 YYEKEE (reference sequence).

This sequence joins TRBV2 and TRBJ2-7, with TRBD1 matching 8 bases. V dropped 7 bases and J dropped 5; count of bases not matched to a gene: 13. Germline CDR1 SNHLY, CDR2 FYNNEI. The CDR3 runs to 15 residues. The CDR3 protein is CASTTTGGWKNEQYF. CDR3 DNA sequence: TGTGCCAGCACCACCACAGGGGGTTGGAAAAACGAGCAGTACTTC.

In nucleotides, the CDR3 is TGTGCCAGCAGCTTAGGGAAGGGGGACAGATCCTTTGGGACCATATATTTT. Its protein is CASSLGKGDRSFGTIYF. V usage is TRBV7-8 and J usage is TRBJ1-3; 7 bases fit TRBD1. The trim removed 1 base at V and 10 bases at J, leaving 16 bases unmatched. The CDR3 spans 17 residues. Germline CDR1 reads SGHVS; CDR2 reads FQNEAQ.

This chain connects TRBV5-6 to TRBJ1-1; D may be TRBD1 (5 bases). V gave up 0 bases and J gave up 5 bases, with 14 bases separating them. The CDR3 is 15 amino acids. Germline lookup yields CDR1 SGHDT and CDR2 YYEEEE. CDR3 in DNA: TGTGCCAGCAGCTTGGGGTATGGGGGAGGTACTGAAGCTTTCTTT. Protein sequence: CASSLGYGGGTEAFF.

The chain employs TRBV2 and TRBJ2-3; D perhaps matches TRBD2 (5 bases). This CDR3 contains 17 residues. Looked up from germline, CDR1 is SNHLY and CDR2 is FYNNEI. The V end was cut by 7 bases, the J end by 4 bases, with 24 bases between. The CDR3 bases are TGTGCCAGCATATTGGGAAGCGGACTCCAGGCAGCAGATACGCAGTATTTT. Translating gives CASILGSGLQAADTQYF. The full variable domain, in which reference TRBV2 and TRBJ2-3 provide the parts outside the CDR3, is EPEVTQTPSHQVTQMGQEVILRCVPISNHLYFYWYRQILGQKVEFLVSFYNNEISEKSEIFDDQFSVERPDGSNFTLKIRSTKLEDSAMYFCASILGSGLQAADTQYFGPGTRLTVL.

The chain couples TRBV6-5 to TRBJ2-2; D might be TRBD1 (6 bases). The CDR3 runs 15 residues. V lost 6 bases, J lost 2 bases, and 13 bases lay in between. CDR1 is MNHEY and CDR2 is SVGAGI in the germline V gene. CDR3 sequence (DNA): TGTGCCAGCAGCTCCGGGACACGTAACACCGGGGAGCTGTTTTTT. This sequence encodes CASSSGTRNTGELFF.

A word on this clone: The limits of the CDR3 on the DNA are not certain, so only TCRdb's listed CDR3 is given. The chain is built from TRBV21-1 and TRBJ2-1; the D call of TRBD1 is as the table states it, not checked on the DNA. TRBV21-1 is classified as a pseudogene. Ends included, the CDR3 has 16 residues. CDR3 region: CASSIFGTGSWNEQFF.

This rearrangement joins TRBV6-1 to TRBJ2-3; TRBD2 matches 11 bases. Per germline, CDR1 MNHNS and CDR2 SASEGT. This CDR3 spans 16 amino acids. After removal of 2 bases from V and 2 bases from J, the junction contained 3 bases not matched to a gene. CDR3 DNA: TGTGCCAGCAGTGAAAGTAGCGGGGGGGCCACAGATACGCAGTATTTT. Its translation is CASSESSGGATDTQYF.

The CDR3 sequence is CASSPTSGRPNEQFF. The DNA for the CDR3 is TGTGCCAGCTCACCGACTAGCGGGAGGCCCAATGAGCAGTTCTTC. The rearrangement joins TRBV18 to TRBJ2-1, with TRBD2 matching 13 bases. Per germline, CDR1 KGHSH and CDR2 LQKENI. The CDR3 covers 15 residues. Trimming at V came to 3 bases and at J to 6 bases, leaving 2 bases not matched to a gene. Using reference TRBV18 and TRBJ2-1 for the parts outside the CDR3, the full variable domain is NAGVMQNPRHLVRRRGQEARLRCSPMKGHSHVYWYRQLPEEGLKFMVYLQKENIIDESGMPKERFSAEFPKEGPSILRIQQVVRGDSAAYFCASSPTSGRPNEQFFGPGTRLTVL.

CDR3 DNA sequence: TGCGCCAGCAGCTTGGCGGGGGGGCAGACAGATACGCAGTATTTT. Protein sequence: CASSLAGGQTDTQYF. This chain joins TRBV5-1 and TRBJ2-3, with 8 nucleotides matching TRBD2. The germline V gene encodes CDR1 SGHRS and CDR2 YFSETQ. V shed 0 bases and J 3 bases; nucleotides not matched to a gene: 3. This CDR3 is built from 15 residues.